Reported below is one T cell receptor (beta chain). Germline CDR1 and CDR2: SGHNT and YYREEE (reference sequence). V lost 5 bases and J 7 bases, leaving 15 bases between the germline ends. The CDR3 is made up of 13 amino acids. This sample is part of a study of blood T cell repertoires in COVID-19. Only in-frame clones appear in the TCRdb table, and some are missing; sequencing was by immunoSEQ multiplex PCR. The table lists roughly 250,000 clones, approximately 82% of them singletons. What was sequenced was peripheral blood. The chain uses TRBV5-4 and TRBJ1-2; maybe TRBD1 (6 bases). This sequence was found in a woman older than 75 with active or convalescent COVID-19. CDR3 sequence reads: CASRNGGGSGYTF. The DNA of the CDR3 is TGTGCCAGCAGGAACGGTGGGGGCAGTGGCTACACCTTC.